This T cell receptor (beta chain) comes out of a study of blood T cell repertoires in COVID-19. Study-level background: Nucleic acid was either cDNA or gDNA, and it came from T cells, B-cell-depleted T cells, or PBMCs.

V was pared by 4 bases and J by 0 bases, with 10 bases between. Germline CDR1 reads SGHVS; CDR2 reads FNYEAQ. The CDR3 contains 15 residues. In the original workflow: Estimation of nucleated cell counts relied on the amplification of reference gene primers. The table came from immunoSEQ multiplex PCR; TCRdb's copy has only in-frame clones and leaves some out. V, J and clone size are taken as reported in that table, and D and trimming were inferred from the DNA itself. Found here are roughly 250,000 clones, 83% of them singletons; the top ten hold approximately 8.6%. Sequenced: peripheral blood. This sequence joins TRBV7-6 and TRBJ1-3; possibly TRBD1 for D (6 bases). The receptor was derived from a man aged 35-49 years with active or convalescent COVID-19. The CDR3 loop is CASSSQGFSGNTIYF. CDR3 in DNA: TGTGCCAGCAGCTCCCAGGGGTTCTCTGGAAACACCATATATTTT.